One T cell receptor beta chain is described in this entry. The data were taken from a study of blood T cells in healthy people across ages. Using a J-beta primer mix together with a sample-barcoded 5' primer, a second PCR was run for about 6 to 11 cycles. TCRdb processed the 5' RACE reads anew with MiXCR; each CDR3 protein has one entry. Of 1.5 million to 2 million distinct CDR3 sequences listed, 25% to 30% are singletons. The donors, aged 6 to 90, were healthy Caucasians from Russia. A minimum of 6 million PBMCs was isolated per sample. The CDR3 sequence is 15 residues long. Per germline, CDR1 ENHRY and CDR2 SYGVKD. Trimming cost V 5 bases and J 0 bases; bases outside gene matches: 3.

The sample taken for sequencing was blood. The clonotype comes from a woman aged 30 to 39 in good health. J is TRBJ2-1 and V is TRBV10-3; 8 nucleotides line up with TRBD2. The CDR3 loop is CAISTSGNSYNEQFF. The CDR3 region has the DNA TGTGCCATCAGTACTAGCGGCAACTCCTACAATGAGCAGTTCTTC.